This TCR beta chain was captured by sequencing in a study of blood T cell repertoires in COVID-19. Study information: The origin of the acute and convalescent COVID-19 samples was the United States, Italy and Spain. In each case, the material was cDNA or gDNA derived from T cells, B-cell-depleted T cells, or PBMCs.

Original processing notes: Amplification of reference gene primers was used by the study to estimate nucleated cell counts. TCRdb keeps only in-frame clones here, not all; method: immunoSEQ multiplex PCR. Clonal size and the V and J genes are those of that table, whereas D and trimming came from the DNA. The sample lists roughly 200,000 clones, more than 75% occurring once. This clone was detected only a few times. CDR1 is SNHLY, CDR2 FYNNEI, per germline. The V and J ends lost 5 bases and 10 bases, in that order; junction bases with no gene match: 5. CDR3 length: 14 residues. Sequenced: peripheral blood. The clonotype comes from a man in his fifties or sixties who had recovered from COVID-19. The rearrangement uses TRBV2 and TRBJ1-6; 10 bases match TRBD1. The CDR3 spells CASSPGQGRSPLHF. The CDR3 bases are TGTGCCAGCAGTCCGGGACAGGGGCGGTCACCCCTCCACTTT.